This passage covers 17 T cell receptor beta chains from one sample sequenced in a study of blood T cells in healthy people across ages. Alongside a J-beta primer mix, a sample-barcoded 5' primer served in a second PCR lasting about 6 to 11 cycles. TCRdb recomputed calls from the 5' RACE reads with MiXCR, one row per CDR3 protein. The data contain under 1 million distinct CDR3 sequences, approximately 44% of them singletons. The sample consisted of blood. The receptor source for this set is a man in his 60s in good health.

This sequence joins TRBV29-1 and TRBJ2-2, with D uncertain. In germline, CDR1 is SQVTM, CDR2 ANQGSEA. The CDR3 is 11 residues long. The CDR3 spells CNAHTGGELFF. The CDR3 DNA follows: TGCAACGCACATACCGGCGGGGAGCTGTTTTTT.

Only one count was recorded for this clonotype. This clone may be a read error of a much larger clone one base away. The rearrangement joins TRBV29-1 to TRBJ2-1, with 8 bases lining up with TRBD1. The CDR3 loop spans 13 amino acids. CDR1 SQVTM and CDR2 ANQGSEA come from the germline V gene. With V trimmed by 7 bases and J by 13 bases, 15 bases remained unmatched. CDR3 bases: TGCAGCGCTTTGGACAGGGCAGGGGAGACCCAGTTCTTC. Its protein is CSALDRAGETQFF.

V usage is TRBV20-1 and J usage is TRBJ2-2; a possible D gene is TRBD2 (5 bases). The CDR3 length is 18 residues. Germline loops: CDR1 DFQATT, CDR2 SNEGSKA (reference sequence). Trimming pared 4 bases from V and 6 bases from J, leaving 27 bases between. CDR3 region: CSANTPKVLGRMAGELFF. CDR3 bases: TGCAGTGCTAATACCCCGAAAGTACTAGGACGAATGGCCGGGGAGCTGTTTTTT.

The J gene is TRBJ1-1, the V gene TRBV12-3 or TRBV12-4, with D maybe TRBD1 (5 bases). This CDR3 region has 14 residues. Trimming removed 6 bases from V and 5 bases from J, with 16 bases in between. Written as DNA, the CDR3 is TGTGCCAGCAGCCGGGACGGGGGAAGGACTGAAGCTTTCTTT. It yields the protein CASSRDGGRTEAFF.

The chain joins TRBV5-1 to TRBJ1-2, with D possibly TRBD1 on 6 matching bases. The germline gives CDR1 SGHRS, CDR2 YFSETQ. V shed 3 bases and J shed 7 bases, with 28 bases lying between them. CDR3 length equals 18 residues. The DNA for the CDR3 is TGCGCCAGCAGCTACGGCGAGACCGGGACAAAAACTCCCCCTGGCTACACCTTC. It yields the protein CASSYGETGTKTPPGYTF.

This clonotype was seen only a few times. The rearrangement uses TRBV20-1 and TRBJ2-7; 8 bases are shared with TRBD1. After removal of 3 bases from V and 6 bases from J, the junction contained 7 bases not matched to a gene. Germline loops: CDR1 DFQATT, CDR2 SNEGSKA (reference sequence). This CDR3 spans 13 amino acids. CDR3 nucleotide sequence: TGCAGTGCTAGGCAACAGGGGGGAGGCGAGCAGTACTTC. It specifies CSARQQGGGEQYF.

This clonotype was found a few times. This chain uses TRBV4-1 with TRBJ2-7, with 10 bases lining up with TRBD2. The V and J ends lost 3 bases and 0 bases, in that order; junction bases with no gene match: 11. The germline V gene encodes CDR1 MGHRA and CDR2 YSYEKL. CDR3 length: 18 residues. In DNA, the CDR3 is TGCGCCAGCAGCCAGGGGTCCACTACTAGCGGGGTCTCCTACGAGCAGTACTTC. It specifies CASSQGSTTSGVSYEQYF.

The chain links TRBV2 to TRBJ2-7; D is perhaps TRBD2 (6 bases). CDR3 size: 14 residues. V was pared by 4 bases and J by 2 bases, with 12 bases between. Germline values: CDR1 SNHLY, CDR2 FYNNEI. This CDR3 reads CASSVERATYEQYF. The DNA of the CDR3 is TGTGCCAGCAGTGTCGAGCGGGCTACCTACGAGCAGTACTTC.

Only a few counts were recorded for this clonotype. The genes are TRBV11-2 and TRBJ2-4; 13 nucleotides match TRBD2. Germline CDR1 is SGHAT and CDR2 is FQNNGV. This CDR3 is built from 18 residues. V was clipped by 5 bases and J by 3 bases; unmatched bases: 10. For the CDR3, the DNA is TGTGCCAGCAGCCCGGCCAGACTAGCGGGGGGAGGCAAAAACATTCAGTACTTC. Protein sequence: CASSPARLAGGGKNIQYF.

The V gene is TRBV11-2, the J gene TRBJ2-7; maybe TRBD1 (6 bases). Germline V gene sequence: CDR1 SGHAT, CDR2 FQNNGV. This CDR3 comprises 16 residues. The V and J ends lost 5 bases and 4 bases respectively, with 21 bases between them. The CDR3 is CASSRKTTGTNYEQYF. The CDR3 DNA is TGTGCCAGCAGCAGAAAGACTACCGGGACAAATTACGAGCAGTACTTC.

This rearrangement joins TRBV24-1 to TRBJ2-1; D remains unclear. The end of the DNA fits TRBJ2-7 better, so the J call may be wrong. The CDR3 is 13 residues long. The germline V gene has CDR1 KGHDR and CDR2 SFDVKD. CDR3 nucleotide sequence: TGTGCCACCAGTGATTTAAGAGGCAATGAGCAGTACTTC. It codes for CATSDLRGNEQYF.

This clonotype was seen only a few times. An end of the junction does not agree with germline; a read error may underlie this. The J gene is TRBJ2-5, the V gene TRBV7-7, with D perhaps given as TRBD1 or TRBD2 (6 bases each). Germline V gene data show CDR1 as SSHAT and CDR2 as FNYEAQ (reference sequence). The CDR3 runs 15 residues. DNA of the CDR3: TGTGCTAGCAGCTTAGACGGGGGCGCCTCAGAGACCCAGTACTTC. Protein: CASSLDGGASETQYF.

The chain is built from TRBV14 and TRBJ2-5; D remains unclear. The V gene lost 0 bases and the J gene lost 4 bases, with 6 bases spanning the gap. CDR3 length equals 13 residues. In germline, CDR1 is SGHDN, CDR2 FVKESK. Here the CDR3 reads CASSQERPETQYF. CDR3 nucleotides: TGTGCCAGCAGCCAAGAAAGGCCAGAGACCCAGTACTTC.

A few counts support this clonotype. V usage is TRBV4-3 and J usage is TRBJ2-1, with 7 bases aligning to TRBD2. The CDR3 length is 15 residues. Germline CDR1 reads LGHNA; CDR2 reads YSLEER. V lost 0 bases to trimming and J lost 9 bases; unmatched junction nucleotides: 8. The CDR3 DNA is TGCGCCAGCAGCCAAGATAGGGCAGGGAGGGGTGAGCAGTTCTTC. Translating gives CASSQDRAGRGEQFF.

The sample holds a few counts of this clonotype. This sequence joins TRBV2 and TRBJ2-7; D is unclear. Deletions cut 6 bases from V and 4 bases from J, with 10 bases between. The CDR3 sequence is 12 residues long. In germline, CDR1 is SNHLY, CDR2 FYNNEI. The DNA of the CDR3 is TGTGCCAGCAGAGGCACGGAGTACGAGCAGTACTTC. It is translated as CASRGTEYEQYF. The variable domain in full, with the rest retrieved from reference TRBV2 and TRBJ2-7, is EPEVTQTPSHQVTQMGQEVILRCVPISNHLYFYWYRQILGQKVEFLVSFYNNEISEKSEIFDDQFSVERPDGSNFTLKIRSTKLEDSAMYFCASRGTEYEQYFGPGTRLTVT.

This clonotype was counted many times. This sequence joins TRBV6-6 and TRBJ1-5; no firm D call. CDR3 length: 13 amino acids. CDR1 and CDR2 (germline): MNHNY, SVGAGI (reference sequence). Trimming left V 3 bases short and J 5 bases short, with 8 bases between. The CDR3 loop reads CASSYRGDQPQHF. The CDR3 nucleotides are TGTGCCAGCAGTTATCGGGGAGATCAGCCCCAGCATTTT.

This chain links TRBV12-5 with TRBJ1-1; D is undetermined. Germline V gives CDR1 LGHNT, CDR2 FRNRAP. Trimming took 6 bases from V and 1 from J, leaving 21 bases between them. The CDR3 sequence is 17 residues long. The CDR3 DNA sequence: TGTGCTAGTGGATCCTCCCATTTAGGAGCCTCGAACACTGAAGCTTTCTTT. As protein: CASGSSHLGASNTEAFF.